Detailed here is one T cell receptor (beta chain). Its target is unknown. The data belong to a study of OX40 agonist ivuxolimab in advanced cancers. On the study more broadly: Of the participants, about 40% had some prior anti-PD-1, anti-PD-L1 or anti-CTLA-4 therapy, which was allowed. Three dose-escalation patients had partial responses: one with hepatocellular carcinoma and two with cutaneous melanoma. Whole-study findings and limits: Mean expanded clone counts were higher in CD8+ than CD4+ T cells.

Germline V gene lookup returns CDR1 SGHNT and CDR2 YENEEA. CDR3 length equals 14 residues. V was clipped by 4 bases and J by 7 bases; unmatched bases: 7. Only in-frame clones appear in the TCRdb table, and some are missing; sequencing was by immunoSEQ multiplex PCR. Found here are fewer than 90,000 clones, over 75% of them singletons; the top ten hold roughly 3%. The origin of this receptor is an adult with an advanced solid tumor such as melanoma, head and neck, liver or kidney cancer. The chain couples TRBV11-3 to TRBJ1-1; 9 nucleotides agree with TRBD1. The sequencing here drew on CD4+ or CD8+ T cells sorted from blood, taken in a trial of the OX40 agonist ivuxolimab. The CDR3 sequence: CASSYRQGVNEAFF. For the CDR3, the DNA is TGTGCCAGCAGCTATAGACAGGGGGTGAATGAAGCTTTCTTT.